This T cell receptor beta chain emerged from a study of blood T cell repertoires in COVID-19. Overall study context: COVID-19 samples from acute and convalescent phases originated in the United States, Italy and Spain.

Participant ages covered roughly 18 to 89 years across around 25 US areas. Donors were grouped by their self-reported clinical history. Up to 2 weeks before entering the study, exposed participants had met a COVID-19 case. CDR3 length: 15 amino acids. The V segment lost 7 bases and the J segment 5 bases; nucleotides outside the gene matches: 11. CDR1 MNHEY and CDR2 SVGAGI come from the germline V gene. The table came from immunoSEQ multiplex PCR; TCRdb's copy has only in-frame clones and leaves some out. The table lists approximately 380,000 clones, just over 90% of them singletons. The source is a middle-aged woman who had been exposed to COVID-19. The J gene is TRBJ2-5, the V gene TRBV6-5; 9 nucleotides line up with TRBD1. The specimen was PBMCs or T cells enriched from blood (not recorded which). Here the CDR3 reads CASTFVQGAGETQYF. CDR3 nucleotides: TGTGCCAGCACCTTTGTACAGGGGGCGGGTGAGACCCAGTACTTC.